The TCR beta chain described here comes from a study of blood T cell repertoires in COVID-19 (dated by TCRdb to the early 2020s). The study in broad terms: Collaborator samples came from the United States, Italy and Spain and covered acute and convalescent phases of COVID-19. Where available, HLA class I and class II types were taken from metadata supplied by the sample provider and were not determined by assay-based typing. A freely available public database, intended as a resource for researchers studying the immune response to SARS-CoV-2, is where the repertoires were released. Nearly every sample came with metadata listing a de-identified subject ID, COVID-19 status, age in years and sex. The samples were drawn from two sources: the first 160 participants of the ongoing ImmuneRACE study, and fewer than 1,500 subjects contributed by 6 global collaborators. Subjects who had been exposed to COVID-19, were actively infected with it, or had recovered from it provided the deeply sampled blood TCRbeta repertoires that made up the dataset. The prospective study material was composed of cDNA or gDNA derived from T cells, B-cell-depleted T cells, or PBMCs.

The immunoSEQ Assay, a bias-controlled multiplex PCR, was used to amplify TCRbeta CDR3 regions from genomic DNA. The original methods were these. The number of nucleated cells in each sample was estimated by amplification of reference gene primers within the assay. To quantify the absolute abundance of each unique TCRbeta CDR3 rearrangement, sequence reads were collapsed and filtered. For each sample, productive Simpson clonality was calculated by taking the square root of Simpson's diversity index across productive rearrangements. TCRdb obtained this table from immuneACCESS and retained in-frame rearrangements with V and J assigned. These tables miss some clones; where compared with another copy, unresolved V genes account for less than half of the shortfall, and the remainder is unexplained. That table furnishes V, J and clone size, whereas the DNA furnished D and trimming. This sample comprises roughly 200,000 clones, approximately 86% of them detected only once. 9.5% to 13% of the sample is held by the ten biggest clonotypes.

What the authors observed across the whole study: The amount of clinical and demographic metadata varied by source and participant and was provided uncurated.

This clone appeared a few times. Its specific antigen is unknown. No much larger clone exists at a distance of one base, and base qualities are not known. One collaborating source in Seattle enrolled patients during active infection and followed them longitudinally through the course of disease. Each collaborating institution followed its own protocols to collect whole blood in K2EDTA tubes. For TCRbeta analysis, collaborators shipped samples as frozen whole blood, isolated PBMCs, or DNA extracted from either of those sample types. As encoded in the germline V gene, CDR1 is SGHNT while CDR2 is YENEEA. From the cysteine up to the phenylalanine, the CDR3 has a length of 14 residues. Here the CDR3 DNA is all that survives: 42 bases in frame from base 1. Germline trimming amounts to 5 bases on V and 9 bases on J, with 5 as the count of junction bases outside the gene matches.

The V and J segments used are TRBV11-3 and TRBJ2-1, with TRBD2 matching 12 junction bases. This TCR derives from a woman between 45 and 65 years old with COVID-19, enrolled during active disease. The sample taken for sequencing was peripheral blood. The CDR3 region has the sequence CASSLAGGLGEQFF. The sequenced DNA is TGTGCCAGCAGCCTAGCGGGGGGGCTAGGTGAGCAGTTCTTC.